Below, 19 T cell receptor beta chains from the same sample are listed, as sequenced in a study of T cells after yellow fever vaccination. TCRdb independently ran MiXCR on the 5' RACE reads; one entry per CDR3 protein. The sample has around 250,000 distinct CDR3 sequences, less than 9% seen once. Sequencing was performed on CD4+ T cells sorted from PBMCs, taken 15 days after the yellow fever booster vaccination. The source is a man younger than 40 who received the YFV17D yellow fever vaccine.

The chain employs TRBV7-9 and TRBJ2-4; D is ambiguous. Trimming left V 6 bases short and J 12 bases short, with 12 bases between. CDR3 length: 11 residues. From germline, CDR1 is SEHNR and CDR2 FQNEAQ (reference sequence). The CDR3 nucleotides read TGTGCCAGCAGTAATGGTGGCGGTCAGTACTTC. Translating gives CASSNGGGQYF.

J is TRBJ2-3 and V is TRBV7-2, with no clear D. Germline lookup yields CDR1 SGHTA and CDR2 FQGNSA. The CDR3 is 14 residues long. The V and J ends lost 1 base and 3 bases respectively, with 8 bases between them. The CDR3 region is CASSLGAQTDTQYF. CDR3 DNA sequence: TGTGCCAGCAGCTTAGGTGCGCAAACAGATACGCAGTATTTT.

This clonotype was counted many times. J is TRBJ1-1 and V is TRBV10-1, with D unresolved. From germline, CDR1 is WNHNN and CDR2 SYGVQD (reference sequence). The CDR3 runs to 14 residues. Deletions cut 6 bases from V and 10 bases from J, with 21 bases between. The CDR3 loop reads CASRALGGASRAFF. The CDR3 nucleotides are TGCGCCAGCAGGGCCCTAGGTGGCGCATCTAGAGCTTTCTTT.

This clonotype was counted at least ten times. The chain couples TRBV2 to TRBJ2-5; 9 nucleotides line up with TRBD2. The V segment lost 8 bases and the J segment 5 bases; nucleotides outside the gene matches: 3. The germline V gene has CDR1 SNHLY and CDR2 FYNNEI. The CDR3 has 12 amino acids. Here the CDR3 reads CASHGLAETQYF. As DNA, the CDR3 is TGTGCCAGCCACGGACTAGCGGAGACCCAGTACTTC.

This clonotype was seen ten or more times. The J gene is TRBJ2-3, the V gene TRBV7-8; D not resolved. V shed 3 bases and J shed 6 bases, with 7 bases lying between them. Germline CDR1 and CDR2: SGHVS and FQNEAQ. The CDR3 is 12 amino acids. The CDR3 bases are TGTGCCAGCAGCTTTGCGGAGGATACGCAGTATTTT. It specifies CASSFAEDTQYF.

The chain uses TRBV20-1 and TRBJ2-3; TRBD2 matches 7 bases. V lost 4 bases and J lost 0; bases outside the gene matches: 4. Germline CDR1 reads DFQATT; CDR2 reads SNEGSKA (reference sequence). The CDR3 sequence is 14 residues long. CDR3 bases: TGCAGTGCTATTATTAGCGGGAGCACAGATACGCAGTATTTT. Amino acids: CSAIISGSTDTQYF.

This clonotype was picked up a small number of times. The CDR3 here is CASSSTSPHKADTQYF. The CDR3 DNA reads TGTGCCAGCAGCTCCACAAGCCCCCATAAAGCAGATACGCAGTATTTT. This chain links TRBV7-2 with TRBJ2-3; D unresolved. The germline V and J ends were trimmed by 4 bases and 4 bases, with 18 bases remaining between them. The CDR3 covers 16 residues. Germline-derived CDR1 and CDR2 are SGHTA and FQGNSA.

This clonotype was counted many times. The chain carries TRBV18 and TRBJ2-1, with D possibly matching TRBD1 (6 bases). V gave up 2 bases and J gave up 9 bases, with 8 bases separating them. Germline assignment: CDR1 KGHSH and CDR2 LQKENI. The CDR3 contains 12 residues. CDR3 DNA sequence: TGTGCCAGCTCACCAAGGGACACTGAGCAGTTCTTC. It yields the protein CASSPRDTEQFF.

This rearrangement joins TRBV7-9 to TRBJ2-1; D not resolved. Germline CDR1 and CDR2: SEHNR and FQNEAQ (reference sequence). The V gene lost 3 bases and the J gene lost 4 bases, with 10 bases spanning the gap. The CDR3 is 14 residues long. CDR3 nucleotides: TGTGCCAGCAGCTTTTTAATCCAGTACAATGAGCAGTTCTTC. Amino acids: CASSFLIQYNEQFF. Together with reference TRBV7-9 and TRBJ2-1, the CDR3 gives the full variable domain: DTGVSQNPRHKITKRGQNVTFRCDPISEHNRLYWYRQTLGQGPEFLTYFQNEAQLEKSRLLSDRFSAERPKGSFSTLEIQRTEQGDSAMYLCASSFLIQYNEQFFGPGTRLTVL.

This clonotype was picked up many times. The CDR3 DNA sequence: TGTGCCAGCAGGCCTAGCGGGATTAATGAGCAGTTCTTC. Its protein is CASRPSGINEQFF. The gene calls are TRBV2 and TRBJ2-1; TRBD2 matches 9 bases. The J segment lost 7 bases and the V segment lost 6 bases, leaving 4 bases of the junction unmatched. The CDR3 length is 13 residues. Germline assignment: CDR1 SNHLY and CDR2 FYNNEI.

In this sample, this clonotype turned up many times. J is TRBJ2-4 and V is TRBV5-1; D is perhaps TRBD2 (5 bases). Trimming stripped 3 bases from V and 0 bases from J, with 13 bases between. Per the germline V gene, CDR1 is SGHRS and CDR2 is YFSETQ. The CDR3 is 16 residues long. The CDR3 bases are TGCGCCAGCAGCTCCGGAGCGGCCCTAGCCAAAAACATTCAGTACTTC. It translates to CASSSGAALAKNIQYF.

The V call is TRBV25-1, the J call TRBJ1-1; D not certain. Trimming removed 0 bases from V and 3 bases from J, with 5 bases in between. The CDR3 loop spans 13 amino acids. CDR1 is MGHDK and CDR2 is SYGVNS in the germline V gene. The CDR3 spells CASSEYADTEAFF. CDR3 nucleotide sequence: TGTGCCAGCAGTGAATACGCAGACACTGAAGCTTTCTTT.

A few counts support this clonotype. The chain links TRBV2 to TRBJ1-5; no clear D gene. V dropped 0 bases and J dropped 0 bases, with 9 bases sitting between them. Germline CDR1 and CDR2: SNHLY and FYNNEI. The CDR3 has 16 amino acids. This CDR3 reads CASSEAFGGSNQPQHF. CDR3 nucleotides: TGTGCCAGCAGTGAAGCGTTCGGAGGTAGCAATCAGCCCCAGCATTTT.

This chain uses TRBV19 with TRBJ2-1; TRBD2 is a possible D gene (5 bases). V lost 4 bases and J 9 bases, leaving 16 bases between the germline ends. The germline gives CDR1 LNHDA, CDR2 SQIVND (reference sequence). CDR3 length: 14 residues. CDR3 sequence reads: CASSTLSGFREQFF. The CDR3 DNA reads TGTGCCAGTAGTACACTCTCGGGGTTTCGTGAGCAGTTCTTC.

V usage is TRBV14 and J usage is TRBJ2-1; D not certain. The ends were cut back, 6 bases at V and 7 bases at J, with 7 bases in the middle. Germline-derived CDR1 and CDR2 are SGHDN and FVKESK. The CDR3 consists of 11 residues. This CDR3 reads CASRLGNEQFF. The DNA for the CDR3 is TGTGCCAGCAGGCTGGGGAATGAGCAGTTCTTC.

The V gene is TRBV6-1, the J gene TRBJ1-5; TRBD1 agrees at 8 bases. Per germline, CDR1 MNHNS and CDR2 SASEGT. The CDR3 covers 15 residues. V lost 6 bases, J lost 1 base, and 5 bases stayed unmatched. The CDR3 protein is CASRGRDRSNQPQHF. The CDR3 DNA sequence: TGTGCCAGCAGGGGCAGGGACAGGAGCAATCAGCCCCAGCATTTT.

This clonotype came up a few times. The rearrangement joins TRBV28 to TRBJ2-4; TRBD2 matches 7 bases. CDR1 and CDR2 (germline): MDHEN, SYDVKM. J was trimmed by 0 bases and V by 3 bases; bases with no gene match: 11. The CDR3 length is 18 residues. The CDR3 reads CASSLTATSPLAKNIQYF. In nucleotides, the CDR3 is TGTGCCAGCAGTTTGACAGCGACTAGCCCGTTAGCCAAAAACATTCAGTACTTC.

This clonotype was detected many times. This chain joins TRBV24-1 and TRBJ2-1, with D tentatively TRBD2 (5 bases). The CDR3 loop spans 17 amino acids. Trimming left V 2 bases short and J 0 bases short, with 13 bases between. Germline V lookup: CDR1 KGHDR, CDR2 SFDVKD. The CDR3 region is CATSDSPGRGSYNEQFF. DNA for the CDR3: TGTGCCACCAGTGATTCCCCCGGACGGGGCTCCTACAATGAGCAGTTCTTC.

The chain couples TRBV19 to TRBJ2-2; weak D call: TRBD2 (5 bases). The CDR3 consists of 15 residues. CDR1 is LNHDA, CDR2 SQIVND, per germline (reference sequence). V was cut by 11 bases and J by 4 bases, with 20 bases left in between. CDR3 residues: CAARETGGGTGELFF. Here the CDR3 DNA reads TGTGCCGCCCGTGAGACCGGAGGCGGCACCGGGGAGCTGTTTTTT.